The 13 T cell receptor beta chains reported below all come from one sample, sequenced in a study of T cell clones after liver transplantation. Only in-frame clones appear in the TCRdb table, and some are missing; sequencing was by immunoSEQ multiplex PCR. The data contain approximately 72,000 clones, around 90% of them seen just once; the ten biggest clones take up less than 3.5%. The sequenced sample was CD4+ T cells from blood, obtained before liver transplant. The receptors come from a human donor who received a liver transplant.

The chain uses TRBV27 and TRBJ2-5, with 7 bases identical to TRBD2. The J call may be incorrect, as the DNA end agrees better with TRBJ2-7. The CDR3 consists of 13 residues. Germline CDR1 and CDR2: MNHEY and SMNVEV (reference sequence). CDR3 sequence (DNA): TGTGCCACTCGTCCTAGCGGTTCGTACGAGCAGTACTTC. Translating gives CATRPSGSYEQYF.

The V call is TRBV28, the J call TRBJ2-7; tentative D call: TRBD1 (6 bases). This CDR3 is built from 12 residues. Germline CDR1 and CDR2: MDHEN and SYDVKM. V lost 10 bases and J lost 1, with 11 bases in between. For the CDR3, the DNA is TGTGCCATCACCCAGGGGTCCTACGAGCAGTACTTC. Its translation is CAITQGSYEQYF. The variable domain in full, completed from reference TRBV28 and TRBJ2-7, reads DVKVTQSSRYLVKRTGEKVFLECVQDMDHENMFWYRQDPGLGLRLIYFSYDVKMKEKGDIPEGYSVSREKKERFSLILESASTNQTSMYLCAITQGSYEQYFGPGTRLTVT.

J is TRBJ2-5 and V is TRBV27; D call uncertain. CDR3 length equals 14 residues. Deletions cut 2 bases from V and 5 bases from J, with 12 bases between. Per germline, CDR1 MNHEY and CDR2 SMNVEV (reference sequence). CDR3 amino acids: CASSLLGQSETQYF. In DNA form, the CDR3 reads TGTGCCAGCAGTTTACTTGGTCAGTCTGAGACCCAGTACTTC.

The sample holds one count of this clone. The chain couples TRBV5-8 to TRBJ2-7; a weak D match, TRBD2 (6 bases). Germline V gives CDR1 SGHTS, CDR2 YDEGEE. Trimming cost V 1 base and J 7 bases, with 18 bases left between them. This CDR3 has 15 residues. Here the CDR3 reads CASSLIEMRGLEQYF. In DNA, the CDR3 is TGTGCCAGCAGCTTGATCGAGATGCGGGGATTGGAGCAGTACTTC.

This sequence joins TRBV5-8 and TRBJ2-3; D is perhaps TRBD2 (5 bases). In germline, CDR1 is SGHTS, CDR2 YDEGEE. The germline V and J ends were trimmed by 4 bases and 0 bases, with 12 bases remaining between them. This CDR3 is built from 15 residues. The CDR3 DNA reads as TGTGCCAGCAGCCTTCGAGGGAGAAGCACAGATACGCAGTATTTT. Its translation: CASSLRGRSTDTQYF.

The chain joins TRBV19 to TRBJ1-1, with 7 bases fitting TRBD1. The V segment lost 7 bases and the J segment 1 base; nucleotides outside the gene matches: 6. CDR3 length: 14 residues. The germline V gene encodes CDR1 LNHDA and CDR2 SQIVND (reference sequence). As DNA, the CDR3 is TGTGCCAGTAAAACAGGGGCTGGGAACACTGAAGCTTTCTTT. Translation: CASKTGAGNTEAFF.

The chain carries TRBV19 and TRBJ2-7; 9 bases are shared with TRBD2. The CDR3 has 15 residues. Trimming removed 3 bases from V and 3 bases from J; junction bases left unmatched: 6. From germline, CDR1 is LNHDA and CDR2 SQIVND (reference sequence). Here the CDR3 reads CASSILASGIYEQYF. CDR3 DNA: TGTGCCAGTAGTATTCTGGCTAGCGGGATCTACGAGCAGTACTTC.

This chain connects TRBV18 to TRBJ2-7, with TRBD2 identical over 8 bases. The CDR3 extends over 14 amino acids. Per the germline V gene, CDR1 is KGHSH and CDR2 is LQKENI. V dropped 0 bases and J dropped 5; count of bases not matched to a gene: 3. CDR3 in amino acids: CASSPPNGGDEQYF. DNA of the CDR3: TGTGCCAGCTCACCACCGAACGGGGGGGACGAGCAGTACTTC.

CDR3 protein: CASNGQGWNEQFF. CDR3 coding DNA: TGTGCCAGCAACGGACAGGGTTGGAATGAGCAGTTCTTC. This rearrangement joins TRBV2 to TRBJ2-1; 8 bases line up with TRBD1. In germline, CDR1 is SNHLY, CDR2 FYNNEI. After removal of 7 bases from V and 7 bases from J, the junction contained 6 bases not matched to a gene. The CDR3 extends over 13 amino acids. Full variable domain (rest looked up from reference TRBV2 and TRBJ2-1): EPEVTQTPSHQVTQMGQEVILRCVPISNHLYFYWYRQILGQKVEFLVSFYNNEISEKSEIFDDQFSVERPDGSNFTLKIRSTKLEDSAMYFCASNGQGWNEQFFGPGTRLTVL.

The DNA for the CDR3 is TGTGCCAGCAGTGTTGGGACTAGCGGTACCTACGAGCAGTACTTC. This translates into CASSVGTSGTYEQYF. The chain couples TRBV2 to TRBJ2-7; 11 nucleotides match TRBD2. The CDR3 consists of 15 residues. The germline V gene encodes CDR1 SNHLY and CDR2 FYNNEI. The junction had 4 bases not matched to a gene; V was cut back by 4 bases and J by 2 bases.

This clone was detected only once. CDR3 nucleotides: TGTGCCAGCAGCCCGGGGGCTGAGACCCAGTACTTC. Amino acid sequence: CASSPGAETQYF. The chain combines TRBV5-6 with TRBJ2-5; D may be TRBD1 or TRBD2 (6 bases each). This CDR3 spans 12 amino acids. With 4 bases removed from V and 5 bases from J, the gap between germline ends came to 9 bases. Germline-derived CDR1 and CDR2 are SGHDT and YYEEEE.

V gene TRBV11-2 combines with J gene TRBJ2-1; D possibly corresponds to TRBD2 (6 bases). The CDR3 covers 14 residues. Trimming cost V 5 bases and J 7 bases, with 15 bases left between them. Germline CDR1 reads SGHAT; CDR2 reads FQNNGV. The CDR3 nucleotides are TGTGCCAGCAGCCTGACACGGAGGGCGAATGAGCAGTTCTTC. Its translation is CASSLTRRANEQFF.

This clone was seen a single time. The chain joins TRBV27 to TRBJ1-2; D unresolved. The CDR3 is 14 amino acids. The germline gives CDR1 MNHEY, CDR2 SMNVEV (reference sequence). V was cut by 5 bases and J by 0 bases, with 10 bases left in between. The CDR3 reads CASSLSGTNYGYTF. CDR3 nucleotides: TGTGCCAGCAGTCTGTCCGGGACTAACTATGGCTACACCTTC.